Shown below are 9 T cell receptor beta chains from a single sample sequenced in a study of T-cell memory formation after mild COVID-19. One entry per CDR3 protein, called by TCRdb with MiXCR from the 5' RACE reads. Among roughly 150,000 distinct CDR3 sequences, approximately 12% were seen once, and the ten largest hold 2.5% to 3.5%. The sample consisted of PBMCs or a T cell subset sorted from them (not recorded which). These receptor sequences come from a man aged 18-30 years who had mild COVID-19 (a few samples of this study predate the infection). Cell type and time point are not known.

The chain recombines TRBV20-1 with TRBJ1-6; 9 bases agree with TRBD1. The CDR3 loop spans 13 amino acids. V was clipped by 5 bases and J by 7 bases; unmatched bases: 3. Germline V gene data show CDR1 as DFQATT and CDR2 as SNEGSKA (reference sequence). The CDR3: CSAGQGHNSPLHF. The CDR3 DNA reads as TGCAGTGCTGGACAGGGGCACAATTCACCCCTCCACTTT.

The V gene is TRBV7-3, the J gene TRBJ2-6; the match to TRBD1 covers 7 bases. The length of the CDR3 is 20 residues. Per germline, CDR1 SGHTA and CDR2 FQGTGA. J gave up 0 bases and V 5 bases, and 16 bases lay outside the gene matches. This chain's CDR3 is CASSLFGQASVPSGANVLTF. Written as DNA, the CDR3 is TGTGCCAGCAGCCTCTTCGGACAGGCGTCGGTCCCCTCTGGGGCCAACGTCCTGACTTTC.

The chain links TRBV15 to TRBJ1-5; tentative D call: TRBD1 (5 bases). Germline-derived CDR1 and CDR2 are LNHNV and YYDKDF (reference sequence). The CDR3 covers 13 residues. V gave up 4 bases and J gave up 12 bases, with 16 bases separating them. The CDR3 nucleotides are TGTGCCACCAGCACCGTTAAAACAGGTAGCCAGCATTTT. This encodes CATSTVKTGSQHF.

This clonotype was detected only a few times. The V and J genes are TRBV12-3 or TRBV12-4 and TRBJ1-4, with D unclear. Trimming took 3 bases from V and 8 from J, leaving 4 bases between them. The CDR3 loop spans 11 amino acids. CDR3 nucleotides: TGTGCCAGCAGTTTGGGAGAAAAACTGTTTTTT. This translates into CASSLGEKLFF.

The J gene is TRBJ1-1, the V gene TRBV7-9; 8 bases line up with TRBD1. This CDR3 has 15 residues. The J segment lost 5 bases and the V segment lost 0 bases, leaving 5 bases of the junction unmatched. Germline CDR1 SEHNR, CDR2 FQNEAQ (reference sequence). In nucleotides, the CDR3 is TGTGCCAGCAGCTTAGCGTTTAACAGGGGGACTGAAGCTTTCTTT. Translating gives CASSLAFNRGTEAFF.

This clonotype was recorded a few times. The V call is TRBV9, the J call TRBJ2-3; D not resolved. The CDR3 consists of 13 residues. V shed 2 bases and J shed 2 bases, with 6 bases lying between them. From germline, CDR1 is SGDLS and CDR2 YYNGEE. CDR3 nucleotides: TGTGCCAGCAGCGTTGGGTTCACAGATACGCAGTATTTT. Translation: CASSVGFTDTQYF.

The gene calls are TRBV7-9 and TRBJ1-2; D unclear. V was cut by 5 bases and J by 5 bases, with 21 bases left in between. Germline-derived CDR1 and CDR2 are SEHNR and FQNEAQ (reference sequence). This CDR3 is 16 amino acids long. The CDR3 region has the DNA TGTGCCAGCAGCCTCGTTCATTGGGGAGACTTTTATGGCTACACCTTC. It yields the protein CASSLVHWGDFYGYTF.

The gene calls are TRBV12-3 or TRBV12-4 and TRBJ2-5; D is perhaps TRBD1 or TRBD2 (5 bases each). The CDR3 spans 13 residues. V lost 5 bases and J 2 bases, leaving 9 bases between the germline ends. The CDR3 here is CASSRDGQETQYF. The CDR3, as DNA: TGTGCCAGCAGTCGGGACGGACAAGAGACCCAGTACTTC.

This clonotype showed up just a few times. The V call is TRBV20-1, the J call TRBJ2-7; D possibly uses TRBD1 or TRBD2 (6 bases each). Trimming left V 1 base short and J 6 bases short, with 13 bases between. Germline assignment: CDR1 DFQATT and CDR2 SNEGSKA (reference sequence). The CDR3 is 13 amino acids. CDR3 sequence reads: CSARGSGGGEQYV. CDR3 in DNA: TGCAGTGCTAGAGGATCCGGGGGCGGCGAGCAGTACGTC.